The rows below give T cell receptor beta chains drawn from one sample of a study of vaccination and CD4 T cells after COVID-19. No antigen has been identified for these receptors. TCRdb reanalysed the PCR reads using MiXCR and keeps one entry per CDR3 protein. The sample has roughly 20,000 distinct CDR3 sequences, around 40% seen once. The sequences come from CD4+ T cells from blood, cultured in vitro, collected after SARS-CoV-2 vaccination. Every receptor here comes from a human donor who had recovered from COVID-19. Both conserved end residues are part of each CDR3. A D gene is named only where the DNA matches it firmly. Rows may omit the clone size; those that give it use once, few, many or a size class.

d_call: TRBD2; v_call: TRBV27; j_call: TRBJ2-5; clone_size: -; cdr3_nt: TGTGCCAGCAGATTTAGCGGGGGACCCCAAGAGACCCAGTACTTC; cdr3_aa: CASRFSGGPQETQYF
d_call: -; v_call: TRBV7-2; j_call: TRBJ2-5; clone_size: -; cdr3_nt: TGTGCCAGCAGCTTATTCCCACGGCTAGCCCAAGAGACCCAGTACTTC; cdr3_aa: CASSLFPRLAQETQYF
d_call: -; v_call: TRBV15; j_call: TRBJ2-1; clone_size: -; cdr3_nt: TGTGCCACCCATCAGACTGGGGATCTAGCGCTCTCCTCCTACAATGAGCAGTTCTTC; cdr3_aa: CATHQTGDLALSSYNEQFF
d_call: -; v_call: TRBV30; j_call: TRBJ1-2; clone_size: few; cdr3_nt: TGTGCCTGGAAGAAAGGGGACCATAACTATGGCTACACCTTC; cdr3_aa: CAWKKGDHNYGYTF
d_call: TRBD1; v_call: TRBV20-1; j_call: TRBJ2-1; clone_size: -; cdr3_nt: TGCAGTGCTAGAGACAGGGGGTCCTACAATGAGCAGTTCTTC; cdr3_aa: CSARDRGSYNEQFF
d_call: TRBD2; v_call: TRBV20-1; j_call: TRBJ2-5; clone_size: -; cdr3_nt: TGCAGTGCTAGTTCTAGCGGGAGACTAGAGACCCAGTACTTC; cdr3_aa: CSASSSGRLETQYF
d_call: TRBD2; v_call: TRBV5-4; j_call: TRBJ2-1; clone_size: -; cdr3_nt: TGTGCCAGCAGCTTGGTGCGGGAGGGAGCCGAGCAGTTCTTC; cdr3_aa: CASSLVREGAEQFF
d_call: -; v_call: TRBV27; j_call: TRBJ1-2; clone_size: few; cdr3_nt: TGTGCCAGCAGCGGTATCTTAGGGCAGAAACACACCTTC; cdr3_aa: CASSGILGQKHTF
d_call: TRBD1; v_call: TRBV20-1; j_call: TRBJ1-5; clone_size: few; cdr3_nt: TGCAGTGCACCGACAGGGGGCAGCGATCAGCCCCAGCATTTT; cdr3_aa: CSAPTGGSDQPQHF
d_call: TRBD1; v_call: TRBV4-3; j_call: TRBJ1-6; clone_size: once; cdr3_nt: TGCGCTAGCAGCCAAAGCAGGGGGAGTTCACCCCTCCACTTT; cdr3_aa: CASSQSRGSSPLHF
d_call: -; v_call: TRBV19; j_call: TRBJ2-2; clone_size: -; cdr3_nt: TGTGCCAGTACCCCCGACAGGTCGAACACCGGGGAGCTGTTTTTT; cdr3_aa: CASTPDRSNTGELFF
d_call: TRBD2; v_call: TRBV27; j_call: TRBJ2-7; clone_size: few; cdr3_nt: TGTGCCAGCAGTGAAGGGACTAGCGGGAGTTCCTACGAGCAGTACTTC; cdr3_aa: CASSEGTSGSSYEQYF
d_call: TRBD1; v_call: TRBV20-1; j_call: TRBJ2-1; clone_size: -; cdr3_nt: TGCAGTGCCTTGGGACAGGGGGTCAATGAGCAGTTCTTC; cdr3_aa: CSALGQGVNEQFF
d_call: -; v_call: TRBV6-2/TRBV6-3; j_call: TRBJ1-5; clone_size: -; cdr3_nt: TGTGCCAGCAGTCGCCCGATCAGCAATCAGCCCCAGCATTTT; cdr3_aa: CASSRPISNQPQHF
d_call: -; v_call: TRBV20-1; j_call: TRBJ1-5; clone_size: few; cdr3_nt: TGCAGTGCTAGAAGGGGGGCCGCGGGGCTTAATCAGCCCCAGCATTTT; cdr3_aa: CSARRGAAGLNQPQHF
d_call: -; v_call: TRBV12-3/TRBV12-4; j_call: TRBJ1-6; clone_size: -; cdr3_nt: TGTGCCAGCACCCCCACTAGGGGTAATTCACCCCTCCACTTT; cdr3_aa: CASTPTRGNSPLHF
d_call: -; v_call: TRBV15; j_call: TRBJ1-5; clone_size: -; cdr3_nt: TGTGCCACCACCCCGAGCAGGGAGAGCAATCAGCCCCAGCATTTT; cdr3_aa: CATTPSRESNQPQHF
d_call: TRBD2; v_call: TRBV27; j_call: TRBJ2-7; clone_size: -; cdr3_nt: TGTGCCAGCAGTTTTAGTATGACTAGCGGGATGGGAGGCTACGAGCAGTACTTC; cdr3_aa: CASSFSMTSGMGGYEQYF
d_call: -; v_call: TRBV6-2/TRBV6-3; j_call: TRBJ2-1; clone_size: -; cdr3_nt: TGTGCCAGCACACTGCGCGGGGCTAGCTCGAATGAGCAGTTCTTC; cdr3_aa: CASTLRGASSNEQFF
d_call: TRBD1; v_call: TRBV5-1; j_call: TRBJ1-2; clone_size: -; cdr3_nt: TGCGCCAGCAGCTCAGGGGGGCATGGCTACACCTTC; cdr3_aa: CASSSGGHGYTF
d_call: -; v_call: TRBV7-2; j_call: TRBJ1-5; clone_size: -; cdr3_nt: TGTGCCAGCAGCCCAACCCATAGCAATCAGCCCCAGCATTTT; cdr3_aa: CASSPTHSNQPQHF
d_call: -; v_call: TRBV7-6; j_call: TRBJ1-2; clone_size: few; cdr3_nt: TGTGCCAGCAGCGCTCAGGACGGCGGCTACACCTTC; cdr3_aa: CASSAQDGGYTF
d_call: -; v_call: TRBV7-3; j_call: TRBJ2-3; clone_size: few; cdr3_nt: TGTGCCAGCAGCCCCCACGGCACAGATACGCAGTATTTT; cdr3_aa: CASSPHGTDTQYF